The TCR beta chain under discussion was sequenced for a study of cytomegalovirus exposure and HLA in healthy donors. Study details: HLA-typed donors were the source of some 80 million unique TCRs, which an early data release held. Just over 80% of 300 to 450 genotyped donors fell in the Caucasian-associated ancestry cluster.

Primers included in the PCR were 60 Vbeta and 13 Jbeta primers. The table came from immunoSEQ multiplex PCR; TCRdb's copy has only in-frame clones and leaves some out. This repertoire shows around 130,000 clones, roughly 80% found once; its top ten account for around 2.1%. V lost 10 bases, J lost 12 bases, and 16 bases lay in between. Germline V lookup: CDR1 SGHTA, CDR2 FQGNSA. This CDR3 comprises 11 residues. Sequencing input: PBMCs. The TCR was taken from a woman aged 40 to 49 in good health and CMV-seropositive. The J gene is TRBJ2-1, the V gene TRBV7-2, with D perhaps TRBD2 (5 bases). The CDR3 DNA reads as TGTGCCACCACCGTGCGGGCTAGGCAGTTCTTC. It codes for CATTVRARQFF.